This T cell receptor beta chain derives from a study of blood T cell repertoires in COVID-19. In the original processing: Estimated nucleated cell counts came from reference gene primer amplification. TCRdb's table, derived via immunoSEQ multiplex PCR, lists solely in-frame clones and lacks some. V and J calls and clone size follow that table, whereas D and trimming were derived from the DNA. The data contain about 250,000 clones, about four fifths of them singletons. Germline V lookup: CDR1 SGHVS, CDR2 FQNEAQ. Trimming pared 5 bases from V and 2 bases from J, leaving 12 bases between. The CDR3 is 14 amino acids.

V and J are TRBV7-8 and TRBJ2-5, with D perhaps matching TRBD1 (6 bases). The TCR was taken from a man aged 50 or older with active or convalescent COVID-19. The sequenced sample consisted of peripheral blood. The CDR3 region is CASSLDRRQETQYF. CDR3 DNA: TGTGCCAGCAGCCTAGACAGGAGACAAGAGACCCAGTACTTC.